Reported below is one T cell receptor beta chain. The antigen is unknown. The data are from a study of CD8 T cells in ankylosing spondylitis. Study findings and constraints: The authors reported significant enrichment of disease-linked clones in matched ankylosing spondylitis synovial fluid. Blood from ankylosing spondylitis patients appeared to carry a characteristic roughly 8-variant TCR beta motif.

Per germline, CDR1 MNHNS and CDR2 SASEGT. The CDR3 is 14 amino acids. V was clipped by 6 bases and J by 9 bases; unmatched bases: 8. TCRdb re-derived calls from the 5' RACE reads in MiXCR, one entry per CDR3 protein. The table includes about 700,000 distinct CDR3 sequences, 15% to 20% detected once. The rearrangement links TRBV6-1 to TRBJ1-6; 7 bases match TRBD1. The clonotype was recovered from a male donor with ankylosing spondylitis. Sequences were obtained from blood, either unsorted or a sorted T cell fraction (not recorded which). The DNA for the CDR3 is TGTGCCAGCAGGCGACAGGGTATCGGTTCACCCCTCCACTTT. Residues: CASRRQGIGSPLHF.